This passage covers 29 T cell receptor beta chains from one sample sequenced in a study of regulatory T cells in long-lasting Graves disease (dated by TCRdb to 2020 to 2023). Library construction relied on multiplex PCR. The sequencer was an Illumina HiSeq 4000. CDR3 regions were amplified by Arm-PCR with iRepertoire HTBI primers to construct TCR beta libraries. In TCRdb, the public reads were trimmed at Q25 with fastp and aligned with MiXCR, with productive beta chains retained. Identical CDR3 proteins give one entry, which carries the most common genes and DNA. This sample has roughly 440,000 distinct CDR3 sequences in its table, and roughly 15% of those were observed once. The top ten constitute about 23% of the sample. The time point label corresponds to: newly diagnosed GD, antithyroid drugs for less than 3 months. For both TCR sequencing and RNA sequencing, RNA was extracted from PBMCs using TRIzol.

The sample was also reused in another study, on T cells in Graves' hyperthyroidism and ophthalmopathy.

The specimen was peripheral blood mononuclear cells (PBMCs), collected at new diagnosis, from a patient treated with antithyroid drugs. These receptors were obtained from a woman aged 18-29 years with Graves disease. Donor details come from another sample of the same person, matched by shared clones.

This clonotype was observed a few times. This chain uses TRBV4-2 with TRBJ1-4; D uncertain. Trimming shortened V by 0 bases and J by 5 bases, and 10 bases separated the two germline ends. The CDR3 loop spans 15 amino acids. Germline values: CDR1 LGHNA, CDR2 YNFKEQ. CDR3 sequence (DNA): TGTGCCAGCAGCCAAGACAGCTACAAAAATGAAAAACTGTTTTTT. Protein: CASSQDSYKNEKLFF.

This clonotype was counted ten times or more. The chain joins TRBV20-1 to TRBJ1-2; 7 bases line up with TRBD1. After removal of 4 bases from V and 6 bases from J, the junction contained 8 bases not matched to a gene. This CDR3 comprises 13 residues. CDR1 is DFQATT and CDR2 is SNEGSKA in the germline V gene (reference sequence). The chain's CDR3 is CSAIGQAQNGYTF. CDR3 DNA sequence: TGCAGTGCTATAGGACAGGCGCAGAATGGCTACACCTTC.

This clonotype was observed many times. The J gene is TRBJ2-2, the V gene TRBV20-1; D is unclear. CDR1 is DFQATT and CDR2 is SNEGSKA in the germline V gene (reference sequence). The CDR3 runs to 13 residues. The V end was cut by 7 bases, the J end by 1 base, with 10 bases between. The CDR3 loop is CSVEPENTGELFF. In DNA, the CDR3 is TGCAGTGTAGAACCGGAGAACACCGGGGAGCTGTTTTTT.

This clonotype was observed at least ten times. The genes are TRBV15 and TRBJ2-7, with 11 bases fitting TRBD1. The CDR3 runs 15 residues. Looked up from germline, CDR1 is LNHNV and CDR2 is YYDKDF (reference sequence). The J segment lost 7 bases and the V segment lost 0 bases, leaving 5 bases of the junction unmatched. CDR3 coding DNA: TGTGCCACCAGCAGAGATGGACAGGGGGCGAGAGAGCAGTACTTC. Protein sequence: CATSRDGQGAREQYF.

The J gene is TRBJ1-6, the V gene TRBV5-6, with 9 bases lining up with TRBD1. Germline assignment: CDR1 SGHDT and CDR2 YYEEEE. The CDR3 sequence is 15 residues long. Germline trimming cut 3 bases from V and 9 bases from J; bases unmatched to any gene: 7. The CDR3 bases are TGTGCCAGCAGCTACCGGAGGGACAGGGCTTCACCCCTCCACTTT. Translation: CASSYRRDRASPLHF.

This clonotype was detected many times. The gene calls are TRBV18 and TRBJ2-3; TRBD1 or TRBD2 may be the D gene (6 bases each). This CDR3 spans 15 amino acids. Germline V lookup: CDR1 KGHSH, CDR2 LQKENI. The ends were cut back, 5 bases at V and 4 bases at J, with 16 bases in the middle. The CDR3 nucleotides read TGTGCCAGCTCATTGACAGGAGGGCAGGCAGATACGCAGTATTTT. Encoded protein: CASSLTGGQADTQYF.

The V and J genes are TRBV30 and TRBJ1-6, with TRBD1 matching 8 bases. The CDR3 has 14 residues. Germline loops: CDR1 GTSNPN, CDR2 SVGIG (reference sequence). Trimming removed 3 bases from V and 7 bases from J; junction bases left unmatched: 5. The CDR3 nucleotides are TGTGCCTGGAGATCGGACAGGGCCAATTCACCCCTCCACTTT. Protein: CAWRSDRANSPLHF.

Many counts were recorded for this clonotype. The V gene is TRBV2, the J gene TRBJ1-2; 8 bases line up with TRBD1. The V segment lost 4 bases and the J segment 4 bases; nucleotides outside the gene matches: 5. The germline CDR1 and CDR2 sequences are SNHLY and FYNNEI. The CDR3 consists of 14 residues. The CDR3 loop is CASSVQGAAYGYTF. The CDR3 nucleotides are TGTGCCAGCAGTGTCCAGGGGGCAGCCTATGGCTACACCTTC.

This clonotype was seen at least ten times. The gene calls are TRBV2 and TRBJ2-5, with D unresolved. Between the trimmed V and J ends, which lost 1 base and 0 bases, there was a span of 9 bases. CDR1 is SNHLY, CDR2 FYNNEI, per germline. The CDR3 has 15 amino acids. The CDR3 here is CASSEGRNDQETQYF. The CDR3 bases are TGTGCCAGCAGTGAAGGGCGGAACGACCAAGAGACCCAGTACTTC.

This clonotype was detected many times. The chain uses TRBV20-1 and TRBJ2-1, with 9 nucleotides matching TRBD2. J lost 7 bases, V lost 1 base, and 11 bases had no gene match. The V gene's germline CDR1 is DFQATT and CDR2 SNEGSKA (reference sequence). This CDR3 has 16 amino acids. DNA of the CDR3: TGCAGTGCTAGAGGTCGAGACAGCGGGAGGACGAATGAGCAGTTCTTC. Protein product: CSARGRDSGRTNEQFF.

This clonotype has at least ten counts. This chain uses TRBV28 with TRBJ2-7; 7 positions agree with TRBD2. This CDR3 is 15 amino acids long. The V and J ends lost 1 base and 4 bases, in that order; junction bases with no gene match: 7. Germline loops: CDR1 MDHEN, CDR2 SYDVKM. Written as DNA, the CDR3 is TGTGCCAGCAGTTTATCAGTTGGGAGGGCTTACGAGCAGTACTTC. Its protein is CASSLSVGRAYEQYF. Together with reference TRBV28 and TRBJ2-7, the CDR3 gives the full variable domain: DVKVTQSSRYLVKRTGEKVFLECVQDMDHENMFWYRQDPGLGLRLIYFSYDVKMKEKGDIPEGYSVSREKKERFSLILESASTNQTSMYLCASSLSVGRAYEQYFGPGTRLTVT.

This clonotype occurred a few times. J is TRBJ2-5 and V is TRBV18; D is perhaps TRBD2 (6 bases). Germline V gene data show CDR1 as KGHSH and CDR2 as LQKENI. Trimming shortened V by 6 bases and J by 0 bases, and 17 bases separated the two germline ends. This CDR3 is built from 16 residues. CDR3 sequence reads: CASSSGLGDYQETQYF. Written as DNA, the CDR3 is TGTGCCAGCTCGTCGGGTTTGGGGGACTACCAAGAGACCCAGTACTTC.

This clonotype has a handful of counts. Given the absence of the conserved phenylalanine or tryptophan at the CDR3 end, a read error is likely. In nucleotides, the CDR3 is TGTGCCTGGAGTGTTAACCTAGGATACAATGAGCAGTTCTCC. Translating gives CAWSVNLGYNEQFS. J is TRBJ2-1 and V is TRBV30; D remains unclear. Trimming left V 0 bases short and J 4 bases short, with 10 bases between. Germline CDR1 reads GTSNPN; CDR2 reads SVGIG (reference sequence). This CDR3 contains 14 residues.

The CDR3 nucleotides read TGTGCCAGCAGCGCCCAGCCAGGGGCCGGGCGTACTGAAGCTTTCTTT. Translating gives CASSAQPGAGRTEAFF. This chain connects TRBV9 to TRBJ1-1, with D possibly matching TRBD1 (6 bases). Germline loops: CDR1 SGDLS, CDR2 YYNGEE. CDR3 length: 16 residues. Trimming left V 3 bases short and J 5 bases short, with 20 bases between.

This clonotype was observed many times. DNA for the CDR3: TGCAGCGTGAGCGATGAGCAGTTCTTC. Its protein is CSVSDEQFF. The rearrangement joins TRBV29-1 to TRBJ2-1; D unresolved. The V and J ends lost 6 bases and 8 bases respectively, with 5 bases between them. The CDR3 runs to 9 residues. Germline lookup yields CDR1 SQVTM and CDR2 ANQGSEA.

This sequence joins TRBV15 and TRBJ2-7, with D unclear. CDR3 length equals 16 residues. Deletions cut 4 bases from V and 3 bases from J, with 19 bases between. CDR1 is LNHNV and CDR2 is YYDKDF in the germline V gene (reference sequence). This CDR3 is CATSTSVGYSDYEQYF. The CDR3 region has the DNA TGTGCCACCAGCACCTCGGTGGGCTATTCAGACTACGAGCAGTACTTC.

The V gene is TRBV12-3 or TRBV12-4, the J gene TRBJ1-5; the D is unclear. V was shortened by 2 bases and J by 4 bases, with 12 bases between the two germline ends. The CDR3 is made up of 15 amino acids. The CDR3 is CASSLRVSPNQPQHF. The DNA of the CDR3 is TGTGCCAGCAGTTTACGAGTTTCTCCAAATCAGCCCCAGCATTTT.

This clonotype turned up a few times. The rearrangement links TRBV7-3 to TRBJ2-7; D may be TRBD1 (5 bases). The germline V and J ends were trimmed by 3 bases and 10 bases, with 13 bases remaining between them. Germline values: CDR1 SGHTA, CDR2 FQGTGA. The CDR3 contains 12 residues. CDR3 protein: CASSFGQGVQYF. DNA for the CDR3: TGTGCCAGCAGCTTCGGACAAGGCGTACAGTACTTC.

The chain recombines TRBV5-6 with TRBJ2-7, with D unresolved. Germline V gene data show CDR1 as SGHDT and CDR2 as YYEEEE. The V gene lost 2 bases and the J gene lost 1 base, with 7 bases spanning the gap. The CDR3 totals 13 residues. CDR3: CASSLWQSYEQYF. The DNA for the CDR3 is TGTGCCAGCAGCTTATGGCAATCCTACGAGCAGTACTTC.

At least ten counts were recorded for this clonotype. The gene calls are TRBV9 and TRBJ2-1, with 10 bases matching TRBD2. The CDR3 is 17 residues long. The trim removed 2 bases at V and 4 bases at J, leaving 9 bases unmatched. CDR1 is SGDLS and CDR2 is YYNGEE in the germline V gene. CDR3 nucleotide sequence: TGTGCCAGCAGCGTGACCCTAGCGGGAGAAAGATACAATGAGCAGTTCTTC. Its translation: CASSVTLAGERYNEQFF.

This chain uses TRBV6-1 with TRBJ1-2, with D possibly TRBD1 on 6 matching bases. The CDR3 runs to 13 residues. Looked up from germline, CDR1 is MNHNS and CDR2 is SASEGT. V lost 6 bases and J 3 bases, leaving 11 bases between the germline ends. The CDR3 loop is CASSRQEHYGYTF. DNA of the CDR3: TGTGCCAGCAGCCGACAGGAGCACTATGGCTACACCTTC.

The rearrangement uses TRBV29-1 and TRBJ2-2; D not resolved. The CDR3 consists of 17 residues. The germline CDR1 and CDR2 sequences are SQVTM and ANQGSEA. Trimming cost V 4 bases and J 0 bases, with 18 bases left between them. CDR3 in amino acids: CSVGGLGPFTNTGELFF. The CDR3 bases are TGCAGCGTTGGGGGTCTAGGGCCATTCACGAACACCGGGGAGCTGTTTTTT.

This clonotype was seen many times. The chain combines TRBV20-1 with TRBJ2-7; D remains unclear. In germline, CDR1 is DFQATT, CDR2 SNEGSKA (reference sequence). Trimming took 6 bases from V and 2 from J, leaving 11 bases between them. There are 12 residues in the CDR3. Written as DNA, the CDR3 is TGCAGTGCCCTACAAGGGACCTACGAGCAGTACTTC. Protein sequence: CSALQGTYEQYF.

Many counts were recorded for this clonotype. The chain joins TRBV7-3 to TRBJ2-1; 7 nucleotides match TRBD2. CDR3 length equals 15 residues. Germline V gives CDR1 SGHTA, CDR2 FQGTGA. Trimming took 0 bases from V and 3 from J; bases not matched to a gene: 2. CDR3 in amino acids: CASSLTSGHYNEQFF. The CDR3 DNA reads TGTGCCAGCAGCTTAACTAGCGGGCACTACAATGAGCAGTTCTTC.

This clonotype occurred many times. This chain uses TRBV6-5 with TRBJ2-5; D may be TRBD2 (5 bases). This CDR3 spans 14 amino acids. The germline V gene has CDR1 MNHEY and CDR2 SVGAGI. V was trimmed by 0 bases and J by 2 bases, leaving 7 bases between them. CDR3 sequence: CASSYSPGQETQYF. In DNA form, the CDR3 reads TGTGCCAGCAGTTACTCGCCGGGACAAGAGACCCAGTACTTC.

This clonotype was detected a few times. CDR3 nucleotide sequence: TGCGCCAGCAGCCAAGACCCCCCTCCCGGGGAGCTGTTTTTT. Its protein product is CASSQDPPPGELFF. V usage is TRBV4-3 and J usage is TRBJ2-2; D call uncertain. V was cut by 0 bases and J by 6 bases, with 8 bases left in between. The germline V gene has CDR1 LGHNA and CDR2 YSLEER. CDR3 length: 14 amino acids.

This chain uses TRBV12-3 or TRBV12-4 with TRBJ2-1; D is perhaps TRBD2 (6 bases). The CDR3 runs 15 residues. V lost 0 bases and J 3 bases, leaving 9 bases between the germline ends. CDR3 amino acids: CASSLAGLNYNEQFF. In DNA form, the CDR3 reads TGTGCCAGCAGTTTAGCGGGACTTAACTACAATGAGCAGTTCTTC.

About this clonotype itself: This clone may be a read error of a much larger clone one base away. This likely comes from a read error, as the CDR3 has no conserved phenylalanine or tryptophan at its end. The chain recombines TRBV18 with TRBJ1-1; D is uncertain. Germline lookup yields CDR1 KGHSH and CDR2 LQKENI. The CDR3 has 13 amino acids. The V and J ends lost 1 base and 1 base respectively, with 4 bases between them. The CDR3, as DNA: TGTGCCAGCTCACCACGGGAGAACACTGAAGCTTTCTCT. Amino acid sequence: CASSPRENTEAFS.

This clonotype was detected only a few times. V usage is TRBV20-1 and J usage is TRBJ2-7, with D unclear. Trimming pared 7 bases from V and 2 bases from J, leaving 9 bases between. The CDR3 is 11 residues long. CDR1 and CDR2 from the germline V gene are DFQATT and SNEGSKA (reference sequence). CDR3 loop: CSVPSPYEQYF. The CDR3 nucleotides read TGCAGTGTTCCTTCTCCCTACGAGCAGTACTTC.